Presented here are 17 T cell receptor beta chains from one specimen sequenced in a study of shared clonotypes between healthy human individuals (TCRdb year 2020). Receptors were amplified or captured by the immunoSEQ multiplex PCR assay. TCRdb carries this immuneACCESS record with in-frame sequences only. Its versions omit some clonotypes, under half of them owing to an unresolved V gene in the studies checked, with the rest unexplained. The sample includes 400,000 to 550,000 clones, with around 80% observed a single time. The ten largest account for roughly 12% of the sample. Source material: PBMCs. These receptors all stem from a middle-aged woman in good health. Some clones in this sample may be carry-over from other donors' samples.

For the CDR3, the DNA is TGTGCCAGCAGCCTCCTGATGGGCAATCAGCCCCAGCATTTT. Its protein product is CASSLLMGNQPQHF. V is TRBV6-1 and J is TRBJ1-5; D is unclear. CDR1 MNHNS and CDR2 SASEGT come from the germline V gene. The CDR3 consists of 14 residues. V was shortened by 6 bases and J by 2 bases, with 11 bases between the two germline ends.

The chain employs TRBV28 and TRBJ2-2, with unresolved D. Germline CDR1 and CDR2: MDHEN and SYDVKM. This CDR3 has 15 amino acids. V was trimmed by 5 bases and J by 3 bases, leaving 13 bases between them. CDR3 amino acids: CASSPDQAYTGELFF. The DNA of the CDR3 is TGTGCCAGCAGTCCCGATCAAGCTTACACCGGGGAGCTGTTTTTT. The whole variable domain, filled in from reference TRBV28 and TRBJ2-2, reads DVKVTQSSRYLVKRTGEKVFLECVQDMDHENMFWYRQDPGLGLRLIYFSYDVKMKEKGDIPEGYSVSREKKERFSLILESASTNQTSMYLCASSPDQAYTGELFFGEGSRLTVL.

The chain is built from TRBV7-2 and TRBJ2-5; 9 positions match TRBD1. The V gene's germline CDR1 is SGHTA and CDR2 FQGNSA. The CDR3 is made up of 15 amino acids. Trimming removed 5 bases from V and 5 bases from J; junction bases left unmatched: 9. The DNA for the CDR3 is TGTGCCAGCAGCCCCGGGGGGACAGGGTGGGAGACCCAGTACTTC. Translation: CASSPGGTGWETQYF.

The chain carries TRBV6-6 and TRBJ2-7; 7 nucleotides match TRBD1. V lost 9 bases and J lost 4; bases outside the gene matches: 12. The CDR3 has 14 amino acids. Germline CDR1 and CDR2: MNHNY and SVGAGI (reference sequence). Written as DNA, the CDR3 is TGTGCCAGTAGGGGGCACGAAAGTGGGTACGAGCAGTACTTC. Protein: CASRGHESGYEQYF.

The V and J genes are TRBV5-3 and TRBJ2-3, with TRBD2 identical over 11 bases. TRBV5-3 counts as an open reading frame of uncertain function. V was pared by 4 bases and J by 7 bases, with 5 bases of the junction left unmatched. There are 14 residues in the CDR3. CDR3 amino acids: CARSTGTSGNTQYF. The CDR3 DNA reads TGTGCCAGAAGCACCGGGACTAGCGGAAATACGCAGTATTTT.

The chain's CDR3 is CASSRGLAVYEQYF. The DNA for the CDR3 is TGTGCCAGCAGCCGGGGACTAGCGGTCTACGAGCAGTACTTC. The chain joins TRBV14 to TRBJ2-7; TRBD2 matches at 11 bases. V lost 4 bases to trimming and J lost 3 bases; unmatched junction nucleotides: 2. The CDR3 totals 14 residues. From germline, CDR1 is SGHDN and CDR2 FVKESK.

V is TRBV7-9 and J is TRBJ1-3; tentative D call: TRBD1 (5 bases). Germline lookup yields CDR1 SEHNR and CDR2 FQNEAQ (reference sequence). CDR3 length: 16 residues. Trimming cost V 5 bases and J 3 bases, with 17 bases left between them. The CDR3 here is CASSPPGGVGGNTIYF. DNA for the CDR3: TGTGCCAGCAGCCCTCCGGGGGGAGTAGGTGGAAACACCATATATTTT.

The chain employs TRBV28 and TRBJ1-2; D is uncertain. The CDR3 contains 12 residues. The V gene lost 5 bases and the J gene lost 4 bases, with 8 bases spanning the gap. Germline assignment: CDR1 MDHEN and CDR2 SYDVKM. As DNA, the CDR3 is TGTGCCAGCAGTATCAACACCTATGGCTACACCTTC. This sequence encodes CASSINTYGYTF.

This clone was observed a handful of times. V and J are TRBV7-2 and TRBJ2-1, with D perhaps TRBD2 (5 bases). This CDR3 has 15 residues. Germline CDR1 reads SGHTA; CDR2 reads FQGNSA. Deletions cut 0 bases from V and 8 bases from J, with 14 bases between. CDR3 sequence (DNA): TGTGCCAGCAGCTTAGCGCCCGGGGTGTCGGATGAGCAGTTCTTC. Amino acids: CASSLAPGVSDEQFF.

This clone has more than one count but fewer than ten. The J gene is TRBJ1-2, the V gene TRBV15; possibly TRBD1 for D (6 bases). The CDR3 runs 15 residues. Trimming took off 0 bases at V and 4 bases at J, with 12 bases between the two ends. Germline V lookup: CDR1 LNHNV, CDR2 YYDKDF (reference sequence). CDR3 sequence reads: CATSRDGDTSYGYTF. Here the CDR3 DNA reads TGTGCCACCAGCAGAGATGGGGACACCTCCTATGGCTACACCTTC.

The chain joins TRBV7-3 to TRBJ1-1; 10 nucleotides match TRBD1. CDR1 is SGHTA and CDR2 is FQGTGA in the germline V gene. The length of the CDR3 is 17 residues. The V gene end was trimmed by 1 base and the J gene end by 5 bases; junction bases not matched to a gene: 10. The CDR3 DNA is TGTGCCAGCAGCTTAAGCGGGACAGGGGTAGGTGGGACTGAAGCTTTCTTT. Translating it yields CASSLSGTGVGGTEAFF.

The chain carries TRBV9 and TRBJ2-7, with a tentative D call TRBD1 (6 bases). The germline gives CDR1 SGDLS, CDR2 YYNGEE. The CDR3 extends over 14 amino acids. V was pared by 4 bases and J by 2 bases, with 13 bases between. As DNA, the CDR3 is TGTGCCAGCAGCCCGGTTGCAGGGGCCTACGAGCAGTACTTC. Its protein product is CASSPVAGAYEQYF.

The genes are TRBV30 and TRBJ2-7, with 9 bases lining up with TRBD1. The CDR3 loop spans 13 amino acids. V gave up 1 base and J gave up 4 bases; unmatched junction bases: 2. CDR1 is GTSNPN and CDR2 is SVGIG in the germline V gene (reference sequence). The CDR3 loop is CAWSGGQGYEQYF. The CDR3, as DNA: TGTGCCTGGAGTGGGGGACAGGGTTACGAGCAGTACTTC.

The rearrangement uses TRBV18 and TRBJ2-3; D might be TRBD2 (5 bases). CDR3 size: 15 residues. Per the germline V gene, CDR1 is KGHSH and CDR2 is LQKENI. The ends were cut back, 6 bases at V and 2 bases at J, with 15 bases in the middle. The CDR3 DNA sequence: TGTGCCAGCTCCCGGGAAGGGCTTAACACAGATACGCAGTATTTT. Amino acid sequence: CASSREGLNTDTQYF. Full variable domain (remainder filled in from reference TRBV18 and TRBJ2-3): NAGVMQNPRHLVRRRGQEARLRCSPMKGHSHVYWYRQLPEEGLKFMVYLQKENIIDESGMPKERFSAEFPKEGPSILRIQQVVRGDSAAYFCASSREGLNTDTQYFGPGTRLTVL.

The chain employs TRBV27 and TRBJ2-7, with D possibly called TRBD1 or TRBD2 (5 bases each). V was pared by 2 bases and J by 7 bases, with 18 bases between. The germline gives CDR1 MNHEY, CDR2 SMNVEV (reference sequence). CDR3 length: 15 amino acids. The CDR3, as DNA: TGTGCCAGCAGTTTAGGGGACCTCAACGGAAGGGAGCAGTACTTC. This encodes CASSLGDLNGREQYF.

The V call is TRBV6-4, the J call TRBJ2-2; D perhaps matches TRBD2 (5 bases). The V and J ends lost 7 bases and 1 base respectively, with 13 bases between them. Looked up from germline, CDR1 is MRHNA and CDR2 is SNTAGT. The CDR3 is 15 residues long. The CDR3 protein is CASTKDSLNTGELFF. Here the CDR3 DNA reads TGTGCCAGCACTAAGGACTCCCTGAACACCGGGGAGCTGTTTTTT.

This sequence joins TRBV21-1 and TRBJ2-7; TRBD1 is the table's D call, not checked against the DNA. TRBV21-1 is assigned pseudogene status. This CDR3 spans 16 amino acids. The CDR3, as DNA: TGTGCCAGCAGCAAAGCCAGGGGCCCCAGGGCCTACGAGCAGTACTTC. This sequence encodes CASSKARGPRAYEQYF.